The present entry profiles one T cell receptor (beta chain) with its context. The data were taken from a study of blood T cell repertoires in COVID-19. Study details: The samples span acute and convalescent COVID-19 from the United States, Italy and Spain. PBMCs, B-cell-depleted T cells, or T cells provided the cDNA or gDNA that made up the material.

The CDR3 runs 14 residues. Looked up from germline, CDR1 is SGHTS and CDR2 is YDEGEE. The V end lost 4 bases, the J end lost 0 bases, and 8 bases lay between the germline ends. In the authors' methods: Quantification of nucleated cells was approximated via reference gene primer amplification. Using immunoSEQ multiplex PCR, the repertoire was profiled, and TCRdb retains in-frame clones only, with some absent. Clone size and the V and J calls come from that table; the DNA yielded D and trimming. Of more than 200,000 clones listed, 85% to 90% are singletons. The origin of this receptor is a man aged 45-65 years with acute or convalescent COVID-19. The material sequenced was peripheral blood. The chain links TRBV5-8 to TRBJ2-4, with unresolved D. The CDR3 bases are TGTGCCAGCAGCCACACCGTAGCCAAAAACATTCAGTACTTC. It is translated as CASSHTVAKNIQYF.